The T cell receptor (beta chain) under discussion was sequenced for a study of blood T cell repertoires in COVID-19. Turning to the study itself: Italy, Spain and the United States were the sources of the convalescent and acute COVID-19 samples. PBMCs, B-cell-depleted T cells, or T cells were the source of the cDNA or gDNA that made up the material.

Per the original methods: Reference gene primer amplification yielded estimated nucleated cell counts. Measured with immunoSEQ multiplex PCR; TCRdb has only the in-frame clones, and not every one. D and trimming were read from the DNA, whereas the V and J calls and clone size are those reported in that table. The sample has around 170,000 clones, 80% to 90% seen once. V gave up 6 bases and J gave up 4 bases; unmatched junction bases: 5. Per germline, CDR1 MNHEY and CDR2 SVGAGI. CDR3 length: 15 amino acids. The genes are TRBV6-5 and TRBJ2-1; 11 bases line up with TRBD2. Sequenced input: peripheral blood. This receptor was identified in a man aged 30-40 years with active or convalescent COVID-19. CDR3 protein: CASSRSGRGYNEQFF. Here the CDR3 DNA reads TGTGCCAGCAGCCGTAGCGGGAGGGGTTACAATGAGCAGTTCTTC.